The clone carrying this T cell receptor beta chain was picked up a small number of times. Its antigen is unknown. This specimen comes from a study of spatial heterogeneity in lung cancer. The study, taken as a whole, reports: Follow-up blood showed ubiquitous expanded tumor TCRs less than blood at resection did.

Time point given: blood at routine non-recurrence follow-up after resection. TCRs were sequenced from unsorted whole RNA of tumor, nontumor lung or PBMC. The V and J ends lost 4 bases and 0 bases respectively, with 15 bases between them. Per germline, CDR1 LGHDT and CDR2 YNNKEL (reference sequence). This CDR3 contains 17 residues. TCRdb processed the 5' RACE reads anew with MiXCR; each CDR3 protein has one entry. The repertoire holds 45,000 to 65,000 distinct CDR3 sequences, with around 6.7% as singletons. This specimen consisted of PBMCs, obtained at follow-up. The clonotype originates from a female donor with early-stage non-small cell lung cancer. The rearrangement uses TRBV3-1 and TRBJ2-2; D remains ambiguous. CDR3 coding DNA: TGTGCCAGCAGCCCGTGGGCACCCGTTCCGAACACCGGGGAGCTGTTTTTT. This encodes CASSPWAPVPNTGELFF.